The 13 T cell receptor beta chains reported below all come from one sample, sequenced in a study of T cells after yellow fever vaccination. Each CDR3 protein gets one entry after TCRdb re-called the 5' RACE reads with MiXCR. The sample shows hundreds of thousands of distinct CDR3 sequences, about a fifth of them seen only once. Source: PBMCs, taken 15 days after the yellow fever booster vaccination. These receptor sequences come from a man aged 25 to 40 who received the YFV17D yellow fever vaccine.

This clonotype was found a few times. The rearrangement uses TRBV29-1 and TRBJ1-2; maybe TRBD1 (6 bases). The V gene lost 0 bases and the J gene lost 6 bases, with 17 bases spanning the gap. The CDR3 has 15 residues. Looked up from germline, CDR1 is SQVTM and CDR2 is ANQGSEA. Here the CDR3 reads CSVEDPGVLMNGYTF. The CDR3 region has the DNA TGCAGCGTTGAAGATCCAGGGGTTCTTATGAATGGCTACACCTTC.

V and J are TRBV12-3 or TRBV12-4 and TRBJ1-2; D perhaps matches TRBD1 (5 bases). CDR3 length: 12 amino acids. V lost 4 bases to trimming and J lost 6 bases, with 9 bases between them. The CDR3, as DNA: TGTGCCAGCAGTTCGAGGGGAGATGGCTACACCTTC. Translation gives CASSSRGDGYTF.

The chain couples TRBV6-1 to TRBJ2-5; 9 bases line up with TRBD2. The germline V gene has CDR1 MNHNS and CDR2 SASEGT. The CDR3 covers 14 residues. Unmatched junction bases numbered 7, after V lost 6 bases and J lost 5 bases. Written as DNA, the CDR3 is TGTGCCAGCAGGACGGGACTAGCACCCGAGACCCAGTACTTC. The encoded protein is CASRTGLAPETQYF.

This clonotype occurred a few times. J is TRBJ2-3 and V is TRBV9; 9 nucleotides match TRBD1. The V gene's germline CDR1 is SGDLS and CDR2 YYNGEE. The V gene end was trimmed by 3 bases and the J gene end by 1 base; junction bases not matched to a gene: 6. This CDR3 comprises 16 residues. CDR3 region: CASSADRGEGTDTQYF. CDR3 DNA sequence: TGTGCCAGCAGCGCCGACAGGGGGGAAGGCACAGATACGCAGTATTTT.

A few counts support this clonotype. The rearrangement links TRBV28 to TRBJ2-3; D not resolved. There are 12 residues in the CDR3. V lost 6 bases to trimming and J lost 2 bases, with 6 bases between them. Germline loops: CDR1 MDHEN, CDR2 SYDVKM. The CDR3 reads CASREFTDTQYF. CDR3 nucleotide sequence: TGTGCCAGCAGGGAATTCACAGATACGCAGTATTTT.

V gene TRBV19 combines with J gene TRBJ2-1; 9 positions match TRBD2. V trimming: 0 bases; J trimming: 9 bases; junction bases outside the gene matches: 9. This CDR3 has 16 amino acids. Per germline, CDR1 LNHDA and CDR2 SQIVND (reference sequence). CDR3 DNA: TGTGCCAGTAGTATAGATCTAGTAGCGGGAGAGGTTGAGCAGTTCTTC. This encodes CASSIDLVAGEVEQFF.

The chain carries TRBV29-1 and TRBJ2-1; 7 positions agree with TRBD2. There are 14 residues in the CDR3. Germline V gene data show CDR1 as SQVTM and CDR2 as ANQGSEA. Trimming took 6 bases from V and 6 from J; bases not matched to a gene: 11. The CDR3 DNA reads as TGCAGCGTGGGGGGGGACGCTTATCCCAATGAGCAGTTCTTC. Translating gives CSVGGDAYPNEQFF.

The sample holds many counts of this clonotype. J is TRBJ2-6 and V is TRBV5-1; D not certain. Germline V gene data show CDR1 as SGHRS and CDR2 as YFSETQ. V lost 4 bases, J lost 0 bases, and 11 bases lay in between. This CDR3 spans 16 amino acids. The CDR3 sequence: CASSLTPSSGANVLTF. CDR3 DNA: TGCGCCAGCAGCCTGACTCCAAGCTCTGGGGCCAACGTCCTGACTTTC.

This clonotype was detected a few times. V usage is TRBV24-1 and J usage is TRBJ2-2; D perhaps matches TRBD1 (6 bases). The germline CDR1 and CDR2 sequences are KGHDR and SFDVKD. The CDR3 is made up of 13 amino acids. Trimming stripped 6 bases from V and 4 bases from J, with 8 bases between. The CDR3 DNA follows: TGTGCCACCAGTCACAGGGCCACCGGGGAGCTGTTTTTT. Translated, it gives CATSHRATGELFF.

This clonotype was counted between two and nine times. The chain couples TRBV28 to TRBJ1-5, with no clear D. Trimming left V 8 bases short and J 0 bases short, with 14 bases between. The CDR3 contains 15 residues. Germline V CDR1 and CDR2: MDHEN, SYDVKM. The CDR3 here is CASGRLGDSNQPQHF. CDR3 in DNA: TGTGCCAGCGGAAGACTTGGGGATAGCAATCAGCCCCAGCATTTT.

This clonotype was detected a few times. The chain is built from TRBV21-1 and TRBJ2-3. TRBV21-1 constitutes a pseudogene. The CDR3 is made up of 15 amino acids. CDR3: CASSGGSKSTDTQYF. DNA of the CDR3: TGTGCCAGCTCTGGCGGTTCCAAGAGCACAGATACGCAGTATTTT.

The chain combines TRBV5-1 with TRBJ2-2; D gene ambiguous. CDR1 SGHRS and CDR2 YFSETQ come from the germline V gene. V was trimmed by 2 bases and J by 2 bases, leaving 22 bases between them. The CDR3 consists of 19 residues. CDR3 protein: CASSFPPLSVSTNTGELFF. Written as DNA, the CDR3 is TGCGCCAGCAGCTTCCCCCCCCTGTCGGTGAGCACTAACACCGGGGAGCTGTTTTTT.

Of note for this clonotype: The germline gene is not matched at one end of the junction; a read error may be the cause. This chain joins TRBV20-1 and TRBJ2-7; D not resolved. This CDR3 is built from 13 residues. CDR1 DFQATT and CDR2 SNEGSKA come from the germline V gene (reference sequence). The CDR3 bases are TGCAGTGCCAGAGTAGCCCTCCACTACGAGCAGTACTTC. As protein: CSARVALHYEQYF.